These 3 T cell receptor beta chains came from one sample sequenced in a study of early T cells in non-severe SARS-CoV-2 infection (dated by TCRdb to about 2021). Library generation was performed with 5' RACE. This sample was sequenced with a NextSeq 500. TCRdb took the public reads, trimmed them with fastp at Q25, ran MiXCR for clone calling and kept in-frame beta chains. Rows are combined by CDR3 protein, so each entry shows the most common genes and DNA. Recorded for this sample are around 30,000 distinct CDR3 sequences; roughly 4.1% of them occurred a single time. Approximately 4.7% of the sample is in the top ten clones. The sample was whole blood. The receptors originated from an adult who was a healthcare worker with PCR-confirmed SARS-CoV-2 infection or an uninfected control (not recorded which).

This clonotype is medium-sized within its sample. The CDR3 bases are TGTGCCAGCAGCGGGCCTTCCTACGAGCAGTACTTC. Encoded protein: CASSGPSYEQYF. The chain links TRBV12-3 or TRBV12-4 to TRBJ2-7, with D unresolved. CDR3 length equals 12 residues. V shed 6 bases and J shed 1 base, with 7 bases lying between them.

This clonotype was picked up many times. The V gene is TRBV20-1, the J gene TRBJ1-4, with 7 bases fitting TRBD1. This CDR3 spans 12 amino acids. The junction had 4 bases not matched to a gene; V was cut back by 5 bases and J by 7 bases. Per the germline V gene, CDR1 is DFQATT and CDR2 is SNEGSKA (reference sequence). CDR3: CSALRQGEKLFF. In DNA, the CDR3 is TGCAGTGCTCTTCGACAGGGTGAAAAACTGTTTTTT.

A few counts support this clonotype. This chain joins TRBV7-4 and TRBJ1-3; D may be TRBD1 (5 bases). This CDR3 has 14 amino acids. Germline V gene lookup returns CDR1 SGHVT and CDR2 SQSDAQ. V lost 2 bases, J lost 2 bases, and 7 bases lay in between. The CDR3 sequence is CASSLRQPGNTIYF. For the CDR3, the DNA is TGTGCCAGCAGCTTAAGACAGCCTGGAAACACCATATATTTT.